The 6 T cell receptor beta chains below come from one sample, sequenced in a study of OX40 agonist ivuxolimab in advanced cancers. The library relied on the immunoSEQ multiplex PCR assay. TCRdb mirrors the immuneACCESS table, restricted to in-frame sequences. Some clones are absent from its copies; in checked studies, under half trace to an unresolved V gene, and the reason for the others is unknown. The table for this sample lists roughly 76,000 clones; 90% to 95% of them were counted only once. The ten most abundant clones make up 2.3% of the sample. The sample was CD4+ or CD8+ T cells sorted from blood, taken in a trial of the OX40 agonist ivuxolimab. These receptors were taken from an adult with an advanced solid tumor such as melanoma, head and neck, liver or kidney cancer.

The genes are TRBV10-3 and TRBJ1-3; 7 nucleotides align to TRBD1. The junction had 10 bases not matched to a gene; V was cut back by 10 bases and J by 4 bases. This CDR3 has 14 residues. Germline V gives CDR1 ENHRY, CDR2 SYGVKD. CDR3 residues: CATKDRATGNTIYF. CDR3 sequence (DNA): TGTGCCACCAAAGACAGGGCCACCGGAAACACCATATATTTT.

The chain has TRBV5-1 and TRBJ1-2, with D possibly TRBD1 on 5 matching bases. The germline V gene encodes CDR1 SGHRS and CDR2 YFSETQ. The CDR3 runs to 13 residues. The V gene lost 4 bases and the J gene lost 7 bases, with 14 bases spanning the gap. The DNA for the CDR3 is TGCGCCAGCAGCAATACGGACACCGCTGGCTACACCTTC. This codes for CASSNTDTAGYTF.

This sequence joins TRBV27 and TRBJ1-5; 7 bases fit TRBD1. There are 14 residues in the CDR3. V lost 4 bases and J lost 7; bases outside the gene matches: 7. Germline CDR1 and CDR2: MNHEY and SMNVEV (reference sequence). The CDR3 sequence: CASSSTFRGQPQHF. CDR3 DNA sequence: TGTGCCAGCAGTTCCACATTCAGGGGGCAGCCCCAGCATTTT.

V is TRBV6-1 and J is TRBJ2-5; D might be TRBD1 or TRBD2, each matching 5 bases. Trimming pared 3 bases from V and 4 bases from J, leaving 24 bases between. The CDR3 loop spans 18 amino acids. Per the germline V gene, CDR1 is MNHNS and CDR2 is SASEGT. The CDR3 DNA reads TGTGCCAGCAGTGAGAGGGACGGCCTAAGGGGTTGGGGAGAGACCCAGTACTTC. This translates into CASSERDGLRGWGETQYF.

The chain has TRBV7-9 and TRBJ2-7; no reliable D call. The CDR3 is made up of 12 amino acids. CDR1 SEHNR and CDR2 FQNEAQ come from the germline V gene (reference sequence). Trimming cost V 1 base and J 4 bases, with 5 bases left between them. CDR3 sequence reads: CASSLEMYEQYF. CDR3 nucleotides: TGTGCCAGCAGCTTAGAGATGTACGAGCAGTACTTC.

The chain combines TRBV29-1 with TRBJ2-7, with 8 positions matching TRBD1. V was pared by 7 bases and J by 2 bases, with 4 bases of the junction left unmatched. Germline lookup yields CDR1 SQVTM and CDR2 ANQGSEA. The CDR3 covers 12 residues. The CDR3 bases are TGCAGCGCCCTACAGGGGGCCTACGAGCAGTACTTC. This translates into CSALQGAYEQYF.